This TCR beta chain comes out of a study of blood T cells in healthy people across ages. Using a J-beta primer mix together with a sample-barcoded 5' primer, a second PCR was run for about 7 to 12 cycles. A template-switch adaptor containing 12 random nucleotides labeled each cDNA molecule. TCRdb re-derived calls from the 5' RACE reads in MiXCR, one entry per CDR3 protein. This sample has approximately 800,000 distinct CDR3 sequences, with 20% to 25% found just once. V shed 4 bases and J 0 bases; nucleotides not matched to a gene: 24. The CDR3 contains 22 residues. Germline V lookup: CDR1 SGHDT, CDR2 YYEEEE. There are a few counts of this clonotype. These data also formed part of another study, on T cells of mothers and their children.

This chain uses TRBV5-6 with TRBJ2-1; 8 bases line up with TRBD2. The receptor comes from a boy between 10 and 17 years old in good health. Sample: blood. The CDR3 nucleotides are TGTGCCAGCAGCGCTTGGGTGGGAGGACTAGCCGACATCGAAAGCTCCTACAATGAGCAGTTCTTC. Its translation is CASSAWVGGLADIESSYNEQFF.